The 9 T cell receptor beta chains in this list originate from one sample, sequenced in a study of T cells in Graves' hyperthyroidism and ophthalmopathy. Amplified TCR beta CDR3 regions derived from RNA transcripts. A first-round RT-PCR of the TCR CDR3 used the HTBI primer set. Each CDR3 protein is one row after TCRdb ran MiXCR on the multiplex PCR reads. The data hold 340,000 or so distinct CDR3 sequences, with around 20% observed a single time. Sequenced: blood. The receptors come from a woman aged 50 to 65 with Graves' hyperthyroidism.

This clonotype appeared a few times. The rearrangement uses TRBV29-1 and TRBJ2-1; 7 bases are shared with TRBD1. CDR3 length: 12 amino acids. With 7 bases clipped from V and 4 bases from J, the junction kept 4 bases outside the gene matches. Germline V gene sequence: CDR1 SQVTM, CDR2 ANQGSEA. Here the CDR3 reads CSAEGAYNEQFF. CDR3 DNA sequence: TGCAGCGCCGAGGGGGCATACAATGAGCAGTTCTTC.

Only a few counts were recorded for this clonotype. The chain carries TRBV4-2 and TRBJ2-7; D unclear. The CDR3 covers 12 residues. Germline V gives CDR1 LGHNA, CDR2 YNFKEQ. Trimming cost V 1 base and J 5 bases, with 6 bases left between them. The CDR3: CASSQVKDEQYF. CDR3 coding DNA: TGTGCCAGCAGCCAAGTGAAGGACGAGCAGTACTTC.

This clonotype showed up many times. This sequence joins TRBV24-1 and TRBJ2-1; no reliable D call. Germline V lookup: CDR1 KGHDR, CDR2 SFDVKD. The ends were cut back, 0 bases at V and 4 bases at J, with 3 bases in the middle. CDR3 length: 13 residues. CDR3 in amino acids: CATSDLRYNEQFF. CDR3 sequence (DNA): TGTGCCACCAGTGATTTGAGGTACAATGAGCAGTTCTTC.

This clonotype turned up a few times. The V call is TRBV5-1, the J call TRBJ1-2, with TRBD1 matching over 9 bases. The germline V gene encodes CDR1 SGHRS and CDR2 YFSETQ. This CDR3 contains 15 residues. The V gene end was trimmed by 5 bases and the J gene end by 5 bases; junction bases not matched to a gene: 10. CDR3 region: CASSPGQGTRYGYTF. Here the CDR3 DNA reads TGCGCCAGCAGTCCCGGACAGGGGACTCGGTATGGCTACACCTTC.

The V and J genes are TRBV3-1 and TRBJ1-1, with D possibly TRBD1 on 6 matching bases. Germline V gene sequence: CDR1 LGHDT, CDR2 YNNKEL (reference sequence). V shed 3 bases and J shed 0 bases, with 17 bases lying between them. This CDR3 spans 17 amino acids. The CDR3 region has the DNA TGTGCCAGCAGCCATTCCCGGCCCGACAGGATGAACACTGAAGCTTTCTTT. This gives the protein CASSHSRPDRMNTEAFF.

This clonotype was detected ten times or more. The V call is TRBV11-2, the J call TRBJ2-3; D is undetermined. Between the trimmed V and J ends, which lost 3 bases and 3 bases, there was a span of 13 bases. This CDR3 comprises 15 residues. The germline V gene encodes CDR1 SGHAT and CDR2 FQNNGV. DNA for the CDR3: TGTGCCAGCAGCTTCGGTCTAGTTGAGACAGATACGCAGTATTTT. The encoded protein is CASSFGLVETDTQYF.

CDR3 protein: CASSLVDDNSPLHF. CDR3 nucleotide sequence: TGCGCCAGCAGCTTGGTGGACGATAATTCACCCCTCCACTTT. J is TRBJ1-6 and V is TRBV5-1, with D uncertain. Trimming removed 0 bases at V and 5 bases at J, with 6 bases between. The CDR3 sequence is 14 residues long. From germline, CDR1 is SGHRS and CDR2 YFSETQ.

This clonotype was recorded at least ten times. The chain has TRBV30 and TRBJ1-4; D remains ambiguous. Germline CDR1 reads GTSNPN; CDR2 reads SVGIG (reference sequence). Trimming took off 0 bases at V and 0 bases at J, with 5 bases between the two ends. This CDR3 region has 14 residues. CDR3: CAWSVGTTNEKLFF. The CDR3 coding sequence is TGTGCCTGGAGTGTTGGGACAACTAATGAAAAACTGTTTTTT.

This clonotype was counted ten times or more. This sequence joins TRBV12-3 or TRBV12-4 and TRBJ1-1, with D unresolved. This CDR3 has 12 residues. V was trimmed by 6 bases and J by 6 bases, leaving 11 bases between them. The DNA of the CDR3 is TGTGCCAGCAGGTCCATCTGGGCTGAAGCTTTCTTT. Protein: CASRSIWAEAFF.